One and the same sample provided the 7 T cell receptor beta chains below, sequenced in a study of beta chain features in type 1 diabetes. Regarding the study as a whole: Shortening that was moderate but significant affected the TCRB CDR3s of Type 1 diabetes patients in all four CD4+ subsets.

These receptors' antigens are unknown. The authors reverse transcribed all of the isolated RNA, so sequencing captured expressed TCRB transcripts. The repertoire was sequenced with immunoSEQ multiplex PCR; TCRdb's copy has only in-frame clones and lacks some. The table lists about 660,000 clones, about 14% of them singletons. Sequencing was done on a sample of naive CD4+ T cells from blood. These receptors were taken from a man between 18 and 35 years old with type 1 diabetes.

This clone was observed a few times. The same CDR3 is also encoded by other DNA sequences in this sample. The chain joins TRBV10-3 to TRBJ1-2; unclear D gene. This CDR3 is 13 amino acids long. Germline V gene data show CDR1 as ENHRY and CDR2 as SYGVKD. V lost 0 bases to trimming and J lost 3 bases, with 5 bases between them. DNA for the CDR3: TGTGCCATCAGTGAGTCCGCAGACTATGGCTACACCTTC. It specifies CAISESADYGYTF.

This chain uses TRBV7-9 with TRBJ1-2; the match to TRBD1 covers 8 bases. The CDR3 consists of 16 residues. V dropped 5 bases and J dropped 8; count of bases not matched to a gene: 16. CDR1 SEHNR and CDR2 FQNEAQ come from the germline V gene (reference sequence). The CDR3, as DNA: TGTGCCAGCAGCCCTGGGGTCGACAGGGGCAAAGGAGGCTACACCTTC. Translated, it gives CASSPGVDRGKGGYTF.

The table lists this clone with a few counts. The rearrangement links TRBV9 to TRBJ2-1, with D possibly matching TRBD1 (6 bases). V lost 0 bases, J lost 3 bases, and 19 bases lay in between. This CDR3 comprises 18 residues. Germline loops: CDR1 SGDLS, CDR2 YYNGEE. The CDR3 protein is CASSVGPQGTPYYNEQFF. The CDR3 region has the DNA TGTGCCAGCAGCGTAGGCCCCCAGGGGACGCCTTACTACAATGAGCAGTTCTTC.

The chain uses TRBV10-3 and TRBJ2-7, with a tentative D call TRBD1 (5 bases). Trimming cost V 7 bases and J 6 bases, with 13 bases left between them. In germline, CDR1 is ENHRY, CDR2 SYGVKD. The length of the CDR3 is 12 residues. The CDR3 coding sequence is TGTGCCATCAAAGGGGCCCCCGGCGAGCAGTACTTC. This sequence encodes CAIKGAPGEQYF.

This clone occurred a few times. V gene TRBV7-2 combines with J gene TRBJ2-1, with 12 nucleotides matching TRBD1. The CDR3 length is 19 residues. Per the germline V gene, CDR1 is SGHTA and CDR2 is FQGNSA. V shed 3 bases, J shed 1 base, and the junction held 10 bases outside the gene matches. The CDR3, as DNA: TGTGCCAGCAGCTTGGGACAGGGGGCGTCGGGAGGTTCCTACAATGAGCAGTTCTTC. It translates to CASSLGQGASGGSYNEQFF.

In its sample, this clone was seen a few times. For the CDR3, the DNA is TGTGCCAGCAGCGGGAACACCGGGGAGCTGTTTTTT. Translated: CASSGNTGELFF. The chain combines TRBV6-6 with TRBJ2-2; no clear D gene. Germline V gives CDR1 MNHNY, CDR2 SVGAGI (reference sequence). The CDR3 has 12 residues. Trimming pared 6 bases from V and 1 base from J, leaving 3 bases between.

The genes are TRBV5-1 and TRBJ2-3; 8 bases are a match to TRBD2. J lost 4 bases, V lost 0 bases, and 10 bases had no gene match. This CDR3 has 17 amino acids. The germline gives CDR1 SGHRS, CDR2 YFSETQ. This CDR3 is CASSLAALPGGPDTQYF. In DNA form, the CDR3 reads TGCGCCAGCAGCTTGGCCGCTCTACCGGGGGGGCCAGATACGCAGTATTTT.